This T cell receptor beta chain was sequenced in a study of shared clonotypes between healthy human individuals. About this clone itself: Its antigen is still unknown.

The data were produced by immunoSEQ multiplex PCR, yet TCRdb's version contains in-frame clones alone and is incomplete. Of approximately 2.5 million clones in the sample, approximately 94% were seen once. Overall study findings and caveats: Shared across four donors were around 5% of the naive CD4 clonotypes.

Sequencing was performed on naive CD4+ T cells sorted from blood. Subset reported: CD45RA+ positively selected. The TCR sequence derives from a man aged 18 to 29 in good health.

The CDR3: CASTTTGGGNTIYF. The CDR3 bases are TGTGCCAGTACCACGACAGGGGGCGGAAACACCATATATTTT. The J gene is TRBJ1-3, the V gene TRBV19, with 10 bases aligning to TRBD1. The CDR3 length is 14 residues. CDR1 LNHDA and CDR2 SQIVND come from the germline V gene (reference sequence). The V segment lost 7 bases and the J segment 4 bases; nucleotides outside the gene matches: 4.